One sample yielded the 27 T cell receptor beta chains listed below, sequenced in a study of PD-L1 blockade in urothelial cancer. Assay used: immunoSEQ multiplex PCR; TCRdb lists only in-frame clones, some missing. Here the sample spans about 41,000 clones, 70% to 85% being singletons. Sequenced material: PBMCs, taken around atezolizumab (anti-PD-L1) treatment. The receptors derive from a man aged 55 to 70 with urothelial cancer.

V usage is TRBV5-5 and J usage is TRBJ2-1; D gene ambiguous. Germline CDR1 and CDR2: SGHKS and YYEKEE (reference sequence). The CDR3 is 13 residues long. The germline V and J ends were trimmed by 1 base and 2 bases, with 4 bases remaining between them. The DNA of the CDR3 is TGTGCCAGCAGCTTGCCCACCTACAATGAGCAGTTCTTC. It encodes CASSLPTYNEQFF.

V gene TRBV7-2 combines with J gene TRBJ2-7; no clear D gene. Between the trimmed V and J ends, which lost 1 base and 5 bases, there was a span of 12 bases. CDR3 length: 14 residues. Germline V gene lookup returns CDR1 SGHTA and CDR2 FQGNSA. For the CDR3, the DNA is TGTGCCAGCAGCTTAGGCCCCCCGAGCGACGAGCAGTACTTC. It translates to CASSLGPPSDEQYF.

The chain uses TRBV7-3 and TRBJ2-1; D is uncertain. CDR1 is SGHTA and CDR2 is FQGTGA in the germline V gene. V lost 2 bases, J lost 7 bases, and 12 bases lay in between. The CDR3 is 14 residues long. The CDR3 is CASSLGLSGNEQFF. The CDR3 region has the DNA TGTGCCAGCAGCTTAGGGCTTTCAGGAAATGAGCAGTTCTTC.

This chain connects TRBV28 to TRBJ1-5; 7 positions agree with TRBD1. The CDR3 extends over 16 amino acids. The germline CDR1 and CDR2 sequences are MDHEN and SYDVKM. Trimming at V came to 6 bases and at J to 2 bases, leaving 10 bases not matched to a gene. CDR3 in DNA: TGTGCCAGCAGCCGAGACAGGGCCGGGGGCAATCAGCCCCAGCATTTT. Protein sequence: CASSRDRAGGNQPQHF.

This clone has a single count. The genes are TRBV28 and TRBJ1-6; the match to TRBD1 covers 7 bases. This CDR3 region has 16 residues. V gave up 6 bases and J gave up 5 bases; unmatched junction bases: 10. Germline CDR1 and CDR2: MDHEN and SYDVKM. CDR3 bases: TGTGCCAGCAGGACTCCGGGACAGTCTCATAATTCACCCCTCCACTTT. This sequence encodes CASRTPGQSHNSPLHF. The entire variable domain, with the rest obtained from reference TRBV28 and TRBJ1-6, is as follows: DVKVTQSSRYLVKRTGEKVFLECVQDMDHENMFWYRQDPGLGLRLIYFSYDVKMKEKGDIPEGYSVSREKKERFSLILESASTNQTSMYLCASRTPGQSHNSPLHFGNGTRLTVT.

The genes are TRBV6-6 and TRBJ1-5, with D possibly matching TRBD1 (6 bases). V was shortened by 10 bases and J by 3 bases, with 10 bases between the two germline ends. The CDR3 has 12 amino acids. The germline V gene has CDR1 MNHNY and CDR2 SVGAGI (reference sequence). In DNA form, the CDR3 reads TGTGCCATTGGACAGTTCAATCAGCCCCAGCATTTT. Protein sequence: CAIGQFNQPQHF.

As regards this clone: The germline gene is not matched at one end of the junction; a read error may be the cause. The gene calls are TRBV6-1 and TRBJ2-7; 7 nucleotides match TRBD1. CDR1 MNHNS and CDR2 SASEGT come from the germline V gene. This CDR3 region has 15 residues. The CDR3 sequence is CASNALQGGTYGQYF. CDR3 DNA sequence: TGTGCCAGCAATGCACTCCAAGGGGGCACCTACGGGCAGTACTTC.

This clone was found once. J is TRBJ1-1 and V is TRBV18; 7 bases are shared with TRBD1. The CDR3 spans 13 residues. Trimming cost V 4 bases and J 4 bases; bases outside gene matches: 3. CDR1 KGHSH and CDR2 LQKENI come from the germline V gene. DNA of the CDR3: TGTGCCAGCTCACGATCAGGGGGCACTGAAGCTTTCTTT. Residues: CASSRSGGTEAFF. Together with reference TRBV18 and TRBJ1-1, the CDR3 gives the full variable domain: NAGVMQNPRHLVRRRGQEARLRCSPMKGHSHVYWYRQLPEEGLKFMVYLQKENIIDESGMPKERFSAEFPKEGPSILRIQQVVRGDSAAYFCASSRSGGTEAFFGQGTRLTVV.

The V call is TRBV6-5, the J call TRBJ1-6; the match to TRBD1 covers 8 bases. The CDR3 is 15 residues long. J lost 8 bases, V lost 3 bases, and 6 bases had no gene match. CDR1 MNHEY and CDR2 SVGAGI come from the germline V gene. CDR3 nucleotide sequence: TGTGCCAGCAGTTATGGGGGACAGGAGGATTCACCCCTCCACTTT. Translating gives CASSYGGQEDSPLHF.

The chain joins TRBV7-9 to TRBJ2-5; 8 bases fit TRBD2. The V gene end was trimmed by 1 base and the J gene end by 4 bases; junction bases not matched to a gene: 8. CDR3 length: 16 amino acids. Germline V CDR1 and CDR2: SEHNR, FQNEAQ (reference sequence). The CDR3 DNA follows: TGTGCCAGCAGCTTAGGTCCTAGCGGGTTGTTAGAGACCCAGTACTTC. Translation: CASSLGPSGLLETQYF. The full variable domain, in which reference TRBV7-9 and TRBJ2-5 provide the parts outside the CDR3, is DTGVSQNPRHKITKRGQNVTFRCDPISEHNRLYWYRQTLGQGPEFLTYFQNEAQLEKSRLLSDRFSAERPKGSFSTLEIQRTEQGDSAMYLCASSLGPSGLLETQYFGPGTRLLVL.

The chain is built from TRBV5-1 and TRBJ2-7, with 7 bases that match TRBD1. Germline V lookup: CDR1 SGHRS, CDR2 YFSETQ. The ends lost 2 bases at V and 2 bases at J; junction bases unmatched: 4. The CDR3 is 14 amino acids. The DNA for the CDR3 is TGCGCCAGCAGCTTAATGGACAGGACCTACGAGCAGTACTTC. This encodes CASSLMDRTYEQYF.

The V call is TRBV5-6, the J call TRBJ1-2, with 7 bases lining up with TRBD1. CDR1 and CDR2 from the germline V gene are SGHDT and YYEEEE. After removal of 4 bases from V and 3 bases from J, the junction contained 3 bases not matched to a gene. This CDR3 has 13 residues. Here the CDR3 reads CASSGTVDYGYTF. The CDR3 DNA reads as TGTGCCAGCAGCGGGACAGTAGACTATGGCTACACCTTC.

CDR3: CASSQSLEKNQETQYF. The CDR3 nucleotides are TGCGCCAGCAGTCAATCCTTGGAGAAAAACCAAGAGACCCAGTACTTC. The chain combines TRBV23-1 with TRBJ2-5; D remains ambiguous. TRBV23-1 is given ORF status, its function remaining uncertain. This CDR3 spans 16 amino acids. Trimming stripped 0 bases from V and 0 bases from J, with 11 bases between.

The chain has TRBV6-5 and TRBJ2-5; a possible D gene is TRBD2 (5 bases). V shed 6 bases and J shed 5 bases, with 10 bases lying between them. The germline V gene has CDR1 MNHEY and CDR2 SVGAGI. The CDR3 totals 12 residues. DNA of the CDR3: TGTGCCAGCAGAGGACTCGGGGAGACCCAGTACTTC. Translating it yields CASRGLGETQYF.

The chain carries TRBV5-6 and TRBJ2-5; 8 bases are shared with TRBD2. The CDR3 runs 14 residues. The V and J ends lost 5 bases and 2 bases, in that order; junction bases with no gene match: 5. Per the germline V gene, CDR1 is SGHDT and CDR2 is YYEEEE. The CDR3 region has the DNA TGTGCCAGCAGTTTCGGGGGGGGGCAAGAGACCCAGTACTTC. It yields the protein CASSFGGGQETQYF.

The V gene is TRBV19, the J gene TRBJ2-2; D is perhaps TRBD2 (5 bases). The V end was cut by 3 bases, the J end by 7 bases, with 9 bases between. This CDR3 has 13 amino acids. In germline, CDR1 is LNHDA, CDR2 SQIVND (reference sequence). CDR3 protein: CASSIPEGGELFF. The CDR3 bases are TGTGCCAGTAGTATTCCTGAGGGCGGGGAGCTGTTTTTT.

V and J are TRBV6-1 and TRBJ2-7, with 8 bases identical to TRBD2. V trimming: 1 base; J trimming: 3 bases; junction bases outside the gene matches: 5. The CDR3 has 15 residues. Germline CDR1 reads MNHNS; CDR2 reads SASEGT. The CDR3 here is CASSEVSRGGYEQYF. CDR3 bases: TGTGCCAGCAGTGAAGTAAGTCGGGGGGGCTACGAGCAGTACTTC.

The chain is built from TRBV7-8 and TRBJ1-6; maybe TRBD1 (5 bases). V was pared by 5 bases and J by 14 bases, with 22 bases between. Germline V lookup: CDR1 SGHVS, CDR2 FQNEAQ. The CDR3 contains 15 residues. The CDR3 region has the DNA TGTGCCAGCAGCCCACGGGGGGAGGGTGAGGACTCCCTCCACTTT. Translating gives CASSPRGEGEDSLHF.

This chain joins TRBV19 and TRBJ2-2, with D tentatively TRBD1 (6 bases). With 4 bases removed from V and 6 bases from J, the gap between germline ends came to 21 bases. CDR3 length: 17 residues. Per the germline V gene, CDR1 is LNHDA and CDR2 is SQIVND (reference sequence). CDR3 protein: CASSRKTGFKGAGELFF. CDR3 coding DNA: TGTGCCAGTAGTAGGAAAACAGGGTTCAAAGGGGCCGGGGAGCTGTTTTTT.

The gene calls are TRBV9 and TRBJ1-2, with D perhaps TRBD1 (6 bases). The V gene's germline CDR1 is SGDLS and CDR2 YYNGEE. This CDR3 is 13 amino acids long. Trimming took off 3 bases at V and 6 bases at J, with 12 bases between the two ends. CDR3 residues: CASSARGDDGYTF. The CDR3 region has the DNA TGTGCCAGCAGCGCCAGGGGTGATGATGGCTACACCTTC. Full variable domain (outside the CDR3, taken from reference TRBV9 and TRBJ1-2): DSGVTQTPKHLITATGQRVTLRCSPRSGDLSVYWYQQSLDQGLQFLIQYYNGEERAKGNILERFSAQQFPDLHSELNLSSLELGDSALYFCASSARGDDGYTFGSGTRLTVV.

The V gene is TRBV19, the J gene TRBJ1-2; D might be TRBD1 (5 bases). V was shortened by 6 bases and J by 3 bases, with 11 bases between the two germline ends. This CDR3 has 13 amino acids. Germline V gene lookup returns CDR1 LNHDA and CDR2 SQIVND (reference sequence). Written as DNA, the CDR3 is TGTGCCAGTAGCCCCACAGGTGACTATGGCTACACCTTC. Amino acid sequence: CASSPTGDYGYTF.

CDR3 residues: CASTTSGNTGELFF. In DNA form, the CDR3 reads TGTGCCAGCACGACTAGCGGTAACACCGGGGAGCTGTTTTTT. This chain uses TRBV6-1 with TRBJ2-2; 9 nucleotides align to TRBD2. In germline, CDR1 is MNHNS, CDR2 SASEGT. The CDR3 is 14 residues long. V shed 7 bases, J shed 2 bases, and the junction held 2 bases outside the gene matches.

The genes are TRBV6-1 and TRBJ1-1; the match to TRBD1 covers 8 bases. V trimming: 7 bases; J trimming: 6 bases; junction bases outside the gene matches: 10. The CDR3 has 14 residues. Germline values: CDR1 MNHNS, CDR2 SASEGT. The CDR3 DNA is TGTGCCAGCAACTTGGACAGGGCCGTCTCTGAAGCTTTCTTT. Encoded protein: CASNLDRAVSEAFF.

The chain joins TRBV21-1 to TRBJ1-1; the table names TRBD1, a call not compared with the DNA. TRBV21-1 corresponds to a pseudogene. CDR3 length equals 17 residues. The CDR3 DNA is TGTGCCAGCAGCACTTCCCGGGACAGATTTCCAGGCGGTGAAGCTTTCTTT. Translated, it gives CASSTSRDRFPGGEAFF.

This chain uses TRBV7-9 with TRBJ1-2; D is unclear. This CDR3 has 13 amino acids. Trimming left V 4 bases short and J 2 bases short, with 8 bases between. The germline gives CDR1 SEHNR, CDR2 FQNEAQ (reference sequence). CDR3 loop: CASSSEFNYGYTF. Here the CDR3 DNA reads TGTGCCAGCAGCTCTGAGTTCAACTATGGCTACACCTTC.

V is TRBV5-6 and J is TRBJ2-7, with D perhaps TRBD2 (5 bases). The CDR3 runs to 14 residues. Trimming shortened V by 4 bases and J by 2 bases, and 13 bases separated the two germline ends. Germline CDR1 is SGHDT and CDR2 is YYEEEE. In nucleotides, the CDR3 is TGTGCCAGCAGCGTCGGGGTCACAGCCTACGAGCAGTACTTC. Protein: CASSVGVTAYEQYF.

The chain has TRBV10-3 and TRBJ2-7, with no clear D. There are 14 residues in the CDR3. V was pared by 0 bases and J by 5 bases, with 11 bases between. The V gene's germline CDR1 is ENHRY and CDR2 SYGVKD. DNA for the CDR3: TGTGCCATCAGTGAGTCAACCGGTCTCGACGAGCAGTACTTC. Amino acids: CAISESTGLDEQYF.